Below are 28 T cell receptor beta chains sequenced from a single sample in a study of blood T cell repertoires in COVID-19. Repertoires were generated with immunoSEQ multiplex PCR, while TCRdb's copy carries only in-frame clones and drops some. This sample has 68,000 or so clones, with around nine tenths found just once. Input material: peripheral blood. Every receptor here comes from an older man with active or convalescent COVID-19.

The rearrangement links TRBV10-3 to TRBJ1-2; D possibly corresponds to TRBD1 (6 bases). The germline V gene has CDR1 ENHRY and CDR2 SYGVKD. V lost 7 bases to trimming and J lost 1 base, with 13 bases between them. CDR3 length equals 14 residues. This CDR3 is CAINDRSFNYGYTF. DNA for the CDR3: TGTGCCATCAACGACAGGTCTTTTAACTATGGCTACACCTTC.

The chain is built from TRBV19 and TRBJ2-2, with TRBD1 identical over 7 bases. The CDR3 spans 16 residues. From germline, CDR1 is LNHDA and CDR2 SQIVND (reference sequence). V shed 4 bases, J shed 0 bases, and the junction held 5 bases outside the gene matches. The CDR3 is CASSTTGHANTGELFF. The CDR3 DNA follows: TGTGCCAGTAGTACGACAGGGCACGCGAACACCGGGGAGCTGTTTTTT.

The chain couples TRBV29-1 to TRBJ2-5; D remains unclear. CDR1 and CDR2 (germline): SQVTM, ANQGSEA. V lost 5 bases to trimming and J lost 5 bases, with 15 bases between them. The CDR3 consists of 13 residues. The CDR3 DNA reads as TGCAGCGTTAGAGGCACCCAGAGGGAGACCCAGTACTTC. Translated: CSVRGTQRETQYF.

This clone was counted a single time. The chain employs TRBV10-3 and TRBJ1-5, with D perhaps TRBD1 (6 bases). Per germline, CDR1 ENHRY and CDR2 SYGVKD. CDR3 length: 14 amino acids. V lost 3 bases and J lost 9, with 15 bases in between. CDR3: CAISDSGQNGPQHF. The DNA for the CDR3 is TGTGCCATCAGTGACTCGGGACAAAACGGGCCCCAGCATTTT.

This chain joins TRBV5-8 and TRBJ2-1; D not certain. The ends were cut back, 4 bases at V and 9 bases at J, with 8 bases in the middle. Germline V CDR1 and CDR2: SGHTS, YDEGEE. CDR3 length: 11 amino acids. CDR3: CASSRVREQFF. The CDR3 coding sequence is TGTGCCAGCAGCCGAGTCCGTGAGCAGTTCTTC. Based on the CDR3 plus reference TRBV5-8 and TRBJ2-1, the full variable domain is EAGVTQSPTHLIKTRGQQATLRCSPISGHTSVYWYQQALGLGLQFLLWYDEGEERNRGNFPPRFSGRQFPNYSSELNVNALELEDSALYLCASSRVREQFFGPGTRLTVL.

V gene TRBV6-5 combines with J gene TRBJ1-1, with a possible D match to TRBD1 (5 bases). Trimming took off 6 bases at V and 6 bases at J, with 14 bases between the two ends. This CDR3 spans 13 amino acids. Germline CDR1 is MNHEY and CDR2 is SVGAGI. CDR3 sequence: CASRAQGRAEAFF. The CDR3 DNA reads TGTGCCAGCAGAGCCCAGGGAAGAGCTGAAGCTTTCTTT.

The rearrangement uses TRBV19 and TRBJ2-5; 10 nucleotides line up with TRBD2. The CDR3 length is 15 residues. Germline V gene data show CDR1 as LNHDA and CDR2 as SQIVND (reference sequence). The V and J ends lost 6 bases and 7 bases, in that order; junction bases with no gene match: 11. The CDR3: CASSRRTSGEGTQYF. CDR3 nucleotides: TGTGCCAGTAGCCGTCGGACTAGCGGAGAGGGGACCCAGTACTTC. The full variable domain, with the rest looked up from reference TRBV19 and TRBJ2-5, is DGGITQSPKYLFRKEGQNVTLSCEQNLNHDAMYWYRQDPGQGLRLIYYSQIVNDFQKGDIAEGYSVSREKKESFPLTVTSAQKNPTAFYLCASSRRTSGEGTQYFGPGTRLLVL.

J is TRBJ1-2 and V is TRBV6-1, with D perhaps TRBD1 (5 bases). This CDR3 comprises 14 residues. In germline, CDR1 is MNHNS, CDR2 SASEGT. The V end lost 3 bases, the J end lost 0 bases, and 8 bases lay between the germline ends. In DNA form, the CDR3 reads TGTGCCAGCAGTGACGGGGGGACTAACTATGGCTACACCTTC. Translated, it gives CASSDGGTNYGYTF.

The chain combines TRBV20-1 with TRBJ2-7; 14 bases are shared with TRBD2. Germline loops: CDR1 DFQATT, CDR2 SNEGSKA (reference sequence). The CDR3 loop spans 15 amino acids. J gave up 0 bases and V 3 bases, and 1 base lay outside the gene matches. CDR3: CSASGTSGSSYEQYF. The CDR3 region has the DNA TGCAGTGCTAGTGGGACTAGCGGGAGCTCCTACGAGCAGTACTTC.

This chain uses TRBV5-4 with TRBJ2-2; 11 bases map to TRBD2. CDR3 length: 18 residues. Germline V gene data show CDR1 as SGHNT and CDR2 as YYREEE (reference sequence). Germline trimming cut 0 bases from V and 2 bases from J; bases unmatched to any gene: 6. The CDR3 sequence is CASSLGPSGGRNTGELFF. DNA for the CDR3: TGTGCCAGCAGCTTGGGTCCTAGCGGGGGGAGAAACACCGGGGAGCTGTTTTTT.

The CDR3 sequence is CASSLDGTSGDTQYF. CDR3 coding DNA: TGCGCCAGCAGCTTGGACGGGACTAGCGGAGATACGCAGTATTTT. This rearrangement joins TRBV5-1 to TRBJ2-3; 11 positions agree with TRBD2. This CDR3 region has 15 residues. Per the germline V gene, CDR1 is SGHRS and CDR2 is YFSETQ. Trimming removed 0 bases from V and 5 bases from J; junction bases left unmatched: 2.

The V and J genes are TRBV5-1 and TRBJ2-1, with D possibly being TRBD2 (6 bases). Germline CDR1 is SGHRS and CDR2 is YFSETQ. Between the trimmed V and J ends, which lost 0 bases and 7 bases, there was a span of 14 bases. The CDR3 contains 15 residues. The CDR3 DNA is TGCGCCAGCAGCTTGGAGGGGACTTCGATTAATGAGCAGTTCTTC. It is translated as CASSLEGTSINEQFF.

The chain couples TRBV27 to TRBJ2-3, with 10 bases fitting TRBD1. This CDR3 is built from 14 residues. CDR1 is MNHEY, CDR2 SMNVEV, per germline (reference sequence). The V segment lost 6 bases and the J segment 6 bases; nucleotides outside the gene matches: 6. The CDR3 sequence: CASRPGQGLDTQYF. The CDR3, as DNA: TGTGCCAGCAGACCGGGACAGGGGCTGGATACGCAGTATTTT.

The chain carries TRBV5-1 and TRBJ2-3; 9 bases agree with TRBD2. CDR1 is SGHRS and CDR2 is YFSETQ in the germline V gene. CDR3 length: 16 amino acids. V shed 7 bases and J 4 bases; nucleotides not matched to a gene: 13. DNA for the CDR3: TGCGCCAGCCGGAGGGGGCTAGCGGGGACCTCAGATACGCAGTATTTT. This sequence encodes CASRRGLAGTSDTQYF.

The chain links TRBV28 to TRBJ1-5; D not certain. V was pared by 2 bases and J by 5 bases, with 7 bases between. Looked up from germline, CDR1 is MDHEN and CDR2 is SYDVKM. CDR3 length: 13 residues. In DNA, the CDR3 is TGTGCCAGCAGTTTAGTCCAGGATCAGCCCCAGCATTTT. It codes for CASSLVQDQPQHF. Drawing the rest from reference TRBV28 and TRBJ1-5, the complete variable domain is DVKVTQSSRYLVKRTGEKVFLECVQDMDHENMFWYRQDPGLGLRLIYFSYDVKMKEKGDIPEGYSVSREKKERFSLILESASTNQTSMYLCASSLVQDQPQHFGDGTRLSIL.

This chain links TRBV11-3 with TRBJ2-2, with TRBD1 matching over 8 bases. The germline V gene has CDR1 SGHNT and CDR2 YENEEA. The CDR3 covers 16 residues. The trim removed 6 bases at V and 4 bases at J, leaving 10 bases unmatched. For the CDR3, the DNA is TGTGCCAGCAGTCCAGGGGGCGCGGTGGGCACCGGGGAGCTGTTTTTT. As protein: CASSPGGAVGTGELFF.

V and J are TRBV29-1 and TRBJ2-5; D perhaps matches TRBD2 (6 bases). CDR1 SQVTM and CDR2 ANQGSEA come from the germline V gene. There are 13 residues in the CDR3. V was pared by 8 bases and J by 2 bases, with 15 bases between. The CDR3: CSFRGIGQETQYF. CDR3 nucleotides: TGCAGCTTTCGGGGGATCGGGCAAGAGACCCAGTACTTC.

This clone has a single count. The V and J genes are TRBV29-1 and TRBJ2-1, with TRBD1 as a possible D gene (6 bases). The CDR3 contains 12 residues. Deletions cut 3 bases from V and 7 bases from J, with 10 bases between. Germline CDR1 and CDR2: SQVTM and ANQGSEA. The CDR3 here is CSVEDSQNEQFF. CDR3 nucleotide sequence: TGCAGCGTTGAGGACAGTCAGAATGAGCAGTTCTTC.

This clone has more than one count but fewer than ten. The rearrangement uses TRBV7-8 and TRBJ1-4; D ambiguous. CDR1 and CDR2 (germline): SGHVS, FQNEAQ. The CDR3 runs 13 residues. V was pared by 0 bases and J by 4 bases, with 3 bases between. The CDR3 sequence is CASSLAYNEKLFF. In nucleotides, the CDR3 is TGTGCCAGCAGCTTAGCTTATAATGAAAAACTGTTTTTT.

The V call is TRBV21-1, the J call TRBJ2-1; TRBD2, as called in the table, went unchecked against the DNA. TRBV21-1 is classified as a pseudogene. This CDR3 region has 17 residues. The CDR3: CASSKKRGGEPFYEQFF. Here the CDR3 DNA reads TGTGCCAGCAGCAAAAAACGGGGAGGTGAGCCCTTTTATGAGCAGTTCTTC.

This chain links TRBV4-1 with TRBJ2-1; 11 positions agree with TRBD2. The germline gives CDR1 MGHRA, CDR2 YSYEKL. The ends lost 2 bases at V and 7 bases at J; junction bases unmatched: 7. The CDR3 consists of 16 residues. The CDR3 DNA reads as TGCGCCAGCAGCCAAATCCCTAGCGGGAGGATTAATGAGCAGTTCTTC. Residues: CASSQIPSGRINEQFF.

The chain is built from TRBV5-1 and TRBJ1-1; tentative D call: TRBD1 (6 bases). Germline lookup yields CDR1 SGHRS and CDR2 YFSETQ. V dropped 5 bases and J dropped 1 base, with 9 bases sitting between them. This CDR3 contains 13 residues. CDR3 sequence (DNA): TGCGCCAGCAGTCGGGGGGCGAACACTGAAGCTTTCTTT. Its protein product is CASSRGANTEAFF.

The chain recombines TRBV2 with TRBJ1-1, with TRBD1 as a possible D gene (5 bases). V lost 6 bases to trimming and J lost 0 bases, with 14 bases between them. This CDR3 spans 15 amino acids. Per the germline V gene, CDR1 is SNHLY and CDR2 is FYNNEI. CDR3 DNA sequence: TGTGCCAGCAGGTCCCGGGGGGTCTTGAACACTGAAGCTTTCTTT. Its protein is CASRSRGVLNTEAFF.

This clone was detected once. This rearrangement joins TRBV6-1 to TRBJ1-5; D remains unclear. V shed 3 bases and J shed 6 bases, with 3 bases lying between them. This CDR3 is built from 11 residues. CDR1 MNHNS and CDR2 SASEGT come from the germline V gene. The CDR3 DNA reads TGTGCCAGCAGTGACGTTCAGCCCCAGCATTTT. It is translated as CASSDVQPQHF.

This clone was seen just once. The chain carries TRBV6-6 and TRBJ1-5, with TRBD1 as a possible D gene (6 bases). CDR1 is MNHNY and CDR2 is SVGAGI in the germline V gene (reference sequence). Trimming left V 4 bases short and J 4 bases short, with 17 bases between. The CDR3 extends over 16 amino acids. The CDR3 loop is CASSSSAGASNQPQHF. The DNA for the CDR3 is TGTGCCAGCAGTTCCTCCGCGGGGGCCTCGAATCAGCCCCAGCATTTT.

This chain uses TRBV28 with TRBJ2-1; 10 bases fit TRBD2. Germline CDR1 MDHEN, CDR2 SYDVKM. V dropped 4 bases and J dropped 15; count of bases not matched to a gene: 3. There are 11 residues in the CDR3. The CDR3 reads CASSSSGSRFF. As DNA, the CDR3 is TGTGCCAGCAGTTCTAGCGGGAGTAGGTTCTTC.

This rearrangement joins TRBV18 to TRBJ1-2; D is possibly TRBD1 (5 bases). Trimming removed 3 bases from V and 2 bases from J, with 10 bases in between. Germline V lookup: CDR1 KGHSH, CDR2 LQKENI. The CDR3 runs 14 residues. In nucleotides, the CDR3 is TGTGCCAGCTCACCGAGCCAGGGCAACTATGGCTACACCTTC. This gives the protein CASSPSQGNYGYTF.

CDR3 protein: CASSLRALAGDPYEQYF. The CDR3 coding sequence is TGTGCCAGCAGTTTAAGGGCTCTAGCGGGAGATCCCTACGAGCAGTACTTC. This sequence joins TRBV28 and TRBJ2-7, with 10 positions matching TRBD2. Germline CDR1 MDHEN, CDR2 SYDVKM. CDR3 length: 17 residues. V was pared by 2 bases and J by 2 bases, with 9 bases of the junction left unmatched.